The entry below gives a single TCR beta chain sequence along with its context. Its antigen is unknown. The sample originates from a study of T-cell memory formation after mild COVID-19. At the level of the study: Clusters were largely donor specific.

TCRdb re-derived calls from the 5' RACE reads in MiXCR, one entry per CDR3 protein. The sample yields under 300,000 distinct CDR3 sequences, less than 20% seen once. Study results and caveats: Second-wave clones that peaked on day 37 lacked confirmed SARS-CoV-2 specificity.

Sequenced: PBMCs or a T cell subset sorted from them (not recorded which). The origin of this receptor is a man between 18 and 29 years old who had mild COVID-19 (a few samples of this study predate the infection). Cell type and time point are not known.

The CDR3 here is CASSLAPLYNSPLHF. DNA for the CDR3: TGTGCCAGCAGCTTAGCACCGCTCTATAATTCACCCCTCCACTTT. The chain combines TRBV7-2 with TRBJ1-6, with no clear D. Per germline, CDR1 SGHTA and CDR2 FQGNSA. The CDR3 contains 15 residues. Trimming left V 0 bases short and J 3 bases short, with 6 bases between.